The 23 T cell receptor beta chains reported below all come from one sample, sequenced in a study of blood T cell repertoires in COVID-19. This table comes from immunoSEQ multiplex PCR, and its TCRdb copy is limited to in-frame clones, with some not included. The repertoire consists of 180,000 or so clones, with roughly 88% occurring once and the leading ten covering about 9.6%. Sequencing used PBMCs or T cells enriched from blood (not recorded which). The receptors derive from a woman younger than 45 who had recovered from COVID-19.

The chain couples TRBV3-1 (or the pseudogene TRBV3-2) to TRBJ2-1, with D maybe TRBD2 (6 bases). Germline V lookup: CDR1 LGHDT, CDR2 YNNKEL (reference sequence). This CDR3 spans 14 amino acids. Trimming shortened V by 4 bases and J by 9 bases, and 16 bases separated the two germline ends. DNA for the CDR3: TGTGCCAGCAGCCTCTCGGGAGAGAAAGGTGAGCAGTTCTTC. Translated, it gives CASSLSGEKGEQFF.

The rearrangement links TRBV28 to TRBJ1-5; a possible D gene is TRBD1 (5 bases). Per germline, CDR1 MDHEN and CDR2 SYDVKM. The CDR3 runs 14 residues. V lost 3 bases to trimming and J lost 6 bases, with 12 bases between them. CDR3 residues: CASSLAGYSQPQHF. As DNA, the CDR3 is TGTGCCAGCAGTTTGGCAGGGTATAGTCAGCCCCAGCATTTT.

The chain uses TRBV6-5 and TRBJ1-2; 9 bases match TRBD1. The CDR3 has 14 amino acids. Trimming at V came to 6 bases and at J to 8 bases, leaving 10 bases not matched to a gene. In germline, CDR1 is MNHEY, CDR2 SVGAGI. The CDR3 region is CASRPLGQGGGYTF. The CDR3 DNA reads TGTGCCAGCAGACCGCTGGGACAGGGCGGAGGCTACACCTTC.

This chain links TRBV6-5 with TRBJ1-5; D unclear. Deletions cut 6 bases from V and 1 base from J, with 13 bases between. CDR1 is MNHEY and CDR2 is SVGAGI in the germline V gene. The CDR3 spans 15 residues. The CDR3 nucleotides read TGTGCCAGCAGCATTACGGGTCTCAGCAATCAGCCCCAGCATTTT. Protein sequence: CASSITGLSNQPQHF.

The chain uses TRBV13 and TRBJ2-3; TRBD1 aligns across 8 bases. V shed 4 bases and J 0 bases; nucleotides not matched to a gene: 3. Looked up from germline, CDR1 is PRHDT and CDR2 is FYEKMQ (reference sequence). The CDR3 spans 15 residues. Here the CDR3 reads CASSSRDRSTDTQYF. The CDR3, as DNA: TGTGCCAGCAGCTCGCGGGACAGGAGCACAGATACGCAGTATTTT.

This clone was observed once. This rearrangement joins TRBV10-3 to TRBJ2-1; 11 nucleotides align to TRBD2. Germline values: CDR1 ENHRY, CDR2 SYGVKD. CDR3 length: 17 amino acids. V was clipped by 3 bases and J by 4 bases; unmatched bases: 8. The CDR3 bases are TGTGCCATCAGTGATCCGTCTAGCGGGAGGATTTACAATGAGCAGTTCTTC. Its translation is CAISDPSSGRIYNEQFF.

The rearrangement links TRBV27 to TRBJ1-1; D is undetermined. This CDR3 comprises 12 residues. Trimming pared 6 bases from V and 3 bases from J, leaving 8 bases between. Germline CDR1 reads MNHEY; CDR2 reads SMNVEV (reference sequence). The CDR3 reads CASRVGDTEAFF. The CDR3 region has the DNA TGTGCCAGCAGGGTCGGGGACACTGAAGCTTTCTTT.

The V call is TRBV19, the J call TRBJ2-7; TRBD1 matches 8 bases. J was trimmed by 5 bases and V by 1 base; bases with no gene match: 10. There are 16 residues in the CDR3. Germline values: CDR1 LNHDA, CDR2 SQIVND (reference sequence). The CDR3 bases are TGTGCCAGTAGTATAGTTTTCGGGCAGGGGGCCCACGAGCAGTACTTC. Its protein product is CASSIVFGQGAHEQYF.

The rearrangement joins TRBV3-1 (or the pseudogene TRBV3-2) to TRBJ1-4, with 11 bases identical to TRBD1. The CDR3 is 19 residues long. V dropped 1 base and J dropped 3; count of bases not matched to a gene: 10. Per germline, CDR1 LGHDT and CDR2 YNNKEL (reference sequence). The CDR3 coding sequence is TGTGCCAGCAGCCAAGTGAGGACAGGGGGCGTTGGAGCTAATGAAAAACTGTTTTTT. It is translated as CASSQVRTGGVGANEKLFF.

The DNA for the CDR3 is TGTGCCAGCAGCCCCGCAGGGGTTGCGTACGAGCAGTACTTC. This translates into CASSPAGVAYEQYF. The chain recombines TRBV28 with TRBJ2-7, with D possibly TRBD1 on 6 matching bases. Trimming stripped 6 bases from V and 4 bases from J, with 16 bases between. The CDR3 loop spans 14 amino acids. The germline gives CDR1 MDHEN, CDR2 SYDVKM.

J is TRBJ1-5 and V is TRBV30, with D perhaps matching TRBD1 (6 bases). V was trimmed by 4 bases and J by 1 base, leaving 14 bases between them. The germline V gene has CDR1 GTSNPN and CDR2 SVGIG (reference sequence). The CDR3 sequence is 15 residues long. The CDR3: CAWTQGIGSNQPQHF. The DNA for the CDR3 is TGTGCCTGGACACAGGGAATCGGGAGCAATCAGCCCCAGCATTTT.

The chain links TRBV29-1 to TRBJ2-3; 7 bases map to TRBD2. J lost 1 base, V lost 8 bases, and 18 bases had no gene match. The CDR3 spans 17 residues. Germline CDR1 SQVTM, CDR2 ANQGSEA. The CDR3, as DNA: TGCAGCTCAACGCGGGAGTATGGCTTCGCTGGCACAGATACGCAGTATTTT. This encodes CSSTREYGFAGTDTQYF.

V usage is TRBV27 and J usage is TRBJ2-6; D is unresolved. V was pared by 3 bases and J by 0 bases, with 6 bases between. The CDR3 is 15 amino acids. Germline V lookup: CDR1 MNHEY, CDR2 SMNVEV (reference sequence). The CDR3 DNA reads TGTGCCAGCAGTTTTTTGAGCTCTGGGGCCAACGTCCTGACTTTC. Amino acids: CASSFLSSGANVLTF.

This clone appeared once. This rearrangement joins TRBV5-6 to TRBJ1-2; D gene uncertain. The CDR3 consists of 15 residues. From germline, CDR1 is SGHDT and CDR2 YYEEEE. V was trimmed by 6 bases and J by 0 bases, leaving 15 bases between them. Here the CDR3 reads CASNILGRTNYGYTF. CDR3 bases: TGTGCCAGCAACATTTTGGGGAGAACTAACTATGGCTACACCTTC.

The chain employs TRBV28 and TRBJ2-3; 9 bases are shared with TRBD1. The V gene's germline CDR1 is MDHEN and CDR2 SYDVKM. This CDR3 is 17 amino acids long. The V gene end was trimmed by 3 bases and the J gene end by 6 bases; junction bases not matched to a gene: 13. The CDR3: CASSFISHTGGADTQYF. The DNA of the CDR3 is TGTGCCAGCAGTTTTATATCGCACACAGGGGGCGCGGATACGCAGTATTTT.

In DNA form, the CDR3 reads TGTGCCCAACCGAGGTTCACAGGGGCGATTCTAAAAGAGACCCAGTACTTC. It encodes CAQPRFTGAILKETQYF. The chain couples TRBV2 to TRBJ2-5, with 7 nucleotides matching TRBD1. The CDR3 is 17 residues long. The V segment lost 11 bases and the J segment 3 bases; nucleotides outside the gene matches: 21. Germline assignment: CDR1 SNHLY and CDR2 FYNNEI. The full variable domain, completed using reference TRBV2 and TRBJ2-5, is EPEVTQTPSHQVTQMGQEVILRCVPISNHLYFYWYRQILGQKVEFLVSFYNNEISEKSEIFDDQFSVERPDGSNFTLKIRSTKLEDSAMYFCAQPRFTGAILKETQYFGPGTRLLVL.

The chain links TRBV13 to TRBJ2-1; D not resolved. V was cut by 0 bases and J by 10 bases, with 13 bases left in between. The germline V gene encodes CDR1 PRHDT and CDR2 FYEKMQ (reference sequence). This CDR3 comprises 14 residues. The CDR3 here is CASSLGKPGTEQFF. CDR3 bases: TGTGCCAGCAGCTTAGGAAAGCCCGGTACGGAGCAGTTCTTC.

This chain joins TRBV29-1 and TRBJ2-1; 8 nucleotides match TRBD2. V was clipped by 4 bases and J by 6 bases; unmatched bases: 8. The CDR3 spans 14 residues. Germline CDR1 and CDR2: SQVTM and ANQGSEA. The CDR3 is CSVAETSALNEQFF. In DNA, the CDR3 is TGCAGCGTTGCTGAGACTAGCGCCCTCAATGAGCAGTTCTTC.

CDR3: CSVAKNTEAFF. In nucleotides, the CDR3 is TGCAGCGTTGCCAAGAACACTGAAGCTTTCTTT. The V gene is TRBV29-1, the J gene TRBJ1-1; D remains unclear. The CDR3 is 11 residues long. Per the germline V gene, CDR1 is SQVTM and CDR2 is ANQGSEA. Trimming stripped 4 bases from V and 1 base from J, with 4 bases between.

The V call is TRBV4-2, the J call TRBJ1-3; D gene ambiguous. The CDR3 is made up of 15 amino acids. Germline assignment: CDR1 LGHNA and CDR2 YNFKEQ. Deletions cut 0 bases from V and 0 bases from J, with 6 bases between. This CDR3 reads CASSQEDTSGNTIYF. The CDR3 DNA is TGTGCCAGCAGCCAAGAAGACACCTCTGGAAACACCATATATTTT.

The chain joins TRBV14 to TRBJ2-5, with D maybe TRBD2 (6 bases). Between the trimmed V and J ends, which lost 1 base and 7 bases, there was a span of 19 bases. The CDR3 consists of 16 residues. In germline, CDR1 is SGHDN, CDR2 FVKESK. The CDR3 protein is CASSQVTSRGKGTQYF. DNA for the CDR3: TGTGCCAGCAGCCAAGTAACTAGTCGGGGGAAGGGGACCCAGTACTTC.

A single count supports this clone. The J gene is TRBJ1-2, the V gene TRBV6-5, with no clear D. The V end was cut by 2 bases, the J end by 5 bases, with 6 bases between. Germline V gene lookup returns CDR1 MNHEY and CDR2 SVGAGI. The CDR3 is 12 amino acids. CDR3 sequence reads: CASSYGGYGYTF. The CDR3 DNA follows: TGTGCCAGCAGTTACGGAGGGTATGGCTACACCTTC.

The J gene is TRBJ2-1, the V gene TRBV9; weak D call: TRBD1 (6 bases). The CDR3 is made up of 17 amino acids. Germline V lookup: CDR1 SGDLS, CDR2 YYNGEE. V was clipped by 6 bases and J by 0 bases, with 19 bases between them. The CDR3 protein is CASTDPQQGGSYNEQFF. DNA of the CDR3: TGTGCCAGCACCGATCCTCAACAGGGCGGCTCCTACAATGAGCAGTTCTTC.